A selection of T cell receptor beta chains follows, all from one sample in a study of control samples from healthy donors and cancer patients. Sequenced by immunoSEQ multiplex PCR; TCRdb stores in-frame clones only, minus some. The data contain some 100,000 clones, approximately 80% of them singletons. Sequences were obtained from blood. Receptors were obtained from a woman in her 30s in good health. Both conserved end residues are part of each CDR3. A D gene is named only where the DNA matches it firmly. Where a row states a size, it is once, few, many or the class of an expanded clone; other rows omit it.

NA	13	TRBV4-3	NA	TRBJ1-1	CASSQRSGREAFF	TGCGCCAGCAGCCAACGGAGTGGCAGGGAAGCTTTCTTT
TRBD1	14	TRBV19	NA	TRBJ2-1	CASSASGTGNEQFF	TGTGCCAGTAGCGCTTCTGGGACAGGAAATGAGCAGTTCTTC
NA	15	TRBV19	NA	TRBJ1-4	CASSFGGTTNEKLFF	TGTGCCAGTAGTTTCGGGGGAACAACTAATGAAAAACTGTTTTTT
NA	12	TRBV4-3	NA	TRBJ2-2	CASSQGDGELFF	TGCGCCAGCAGCCAAGGCGACGGGGAGCTGTTTTTT
NA	15	TRBV7-8	NA	TRBJ2-2	CASSPGTRSTGELFF	TGTGCCAGCAGCCCGGGAACTAGGAGCACCGGGGAGCTGTTTTTT
TRBD2	15	TRBV7-2	NA	TRBJ2-1	CASSSSGGRDNEQFF	TGTGCCAGCAGCTCAAGCGGGGGGCGAGACAATGAGCAGTTCTTC
NA	16	TRBV5-4	NA	TRBJ1-4	CASSLAGAATNEKLFF	TGTGCCAGCAGCTTGGCCGGCGCAGCAACTAATGAAAAACTGTTTTTT
NA	13	TRBV18	few	TRBJ2-5	CASSRGDLPTQYF	TGTGCCAGCTCACGGGGGGACCTGCCGACCCAGTACTTC
NA	13	TRBV30	NA	TRBJ1-3	CGGVFDSGNTIYF	TGTGGGGGCGTTTTTGACTCTGGAAACACCATATATTTT
NA	18	TRBV15	once	TRBJ2-1	CATSREGGRASSYNEQFF	TGTGCCACCAGCAGAGAAGGGGGGCGAGCAAGCTCCTACAATGAGCAGTTCTTC
TRBD2	16	TRBV18	NA	TRBJ2-4	CASSQGGILAKNIQYF	TGTGCCAGCTCCCAGGGAGGGATACTAGCCAAAAACATTCAGTACTTC
NA	13	TRBV19	once	TRBJ2-3	CASIRLTTDTQYF	TGTGCCAGTATACGACTCACCACAGATACGCAGTATTTT
NA	14	TRBV13	NA	TRBJ2-2	CASSLGGNTGELFF	TGTGCCAGCAGCTTAGGCGGGAACACCGGGGAGCTGTTTTTT
TRBD2	15	TRBV18	NA	TRBJ2-5	CASSPGGGSQETQYF	TGTGCCAGCTCACCGGGCGGGGGTTCCCAAGAGACCCAGTACTTC
NA	16	TRBV14	few	TRBJ2-4	CASSQVGQGVENIQYF	TGTGCCAGCAGCCAAGTCGGGCAGGGTGTGGAAAACATTCAGTACTTC
NA	16	TRBV11-3	NA	TRBJ2-2	CASSLVRDSNTGELFF	TGTGCCAGCAGCTTAGTGCGGGACAGTAACACCGGGGAGCTGTTTTTT
NA	13	TRBV10-3	NA	TRBJ2-5	CATSAGPQETQYF	TGTGCCACTTCGGCGGGGCCCCAAGAGACCCAGTACTTC
NA	14	TRBV5-1	NA	TRBJ1-5	CASSTSGGSQPQHF	TGCGCCAGCAGCACCTCGGGGGGTTCTCAGCCCCAGCATTTT
NA	13	TRBV3-1/TRBV3-2	few	TRBJ1-5	CASSQVLGQPQHF	TGTGCCAGCAGCCAAGTGTTGGGCCAGCCCCAGCATTTT
NA	11	TRBV20-1	NA	TRBJ2-3	CSVFRGDTQYF	TGCAGTGTCTTCAGGGGAGATACGCAGTATTTT
TRBD2	17	TRBV5-5	NA	TRBJ2-1	CASSLIQTSGGAYEQFF	TGTGCCAGCAGCTTGATCCAAACTAGCGGGGGGGCCTATGAGCAGTTCTTC
NA	15	TRBV2	NA	TRBJ2-7	CASSGPSGGPYEQYF	TGTGCCAGCAGTGGTCCATCTGGCGGGCCCTACGAGCAGTACTTC
NA	13	TRBV19	NA	TRBJ1-4	CASSIPSNEKLFF	TGTGCCAGTAGTATCCCTTCTAATGAAAAACTGTTTTTT
NA	19	TRBV5-5	NA	TRBJ1-4	CASSLKGDMRDATNEKLFF	TGTGCCAGCAGCTTAAAGGGAGATATGCGGGATGCAACTAATGAAAAACTGTTTTTT
NA	13	TRBV12-3/TRBV12-4	NA	TRBJ2-5	CASSTTSSETQYF	TGTGCCAGCAGTACGACTAGTTCAGAGACCCAGTACTTC
TRBD1	16	TRBV6-6	few	TRBJ2-2	CASSRRDSTNTGELFF	TGTGCCAGCAGTCGCCGGGACAGTACGAACACCGGGGAGCTGTTTTTT
NA	16	TRBV2	NA	TRBJ1-5	CASSDDRTYSNQPQHF	TGTGCCAGCAGTGACGACAGGACATATAGCAATCAGCCCCAGCATTTT
NA	13	TRBV5-4	NA	TRBJ1-2	CASSHTSIYGYTF	TGTGCCAGCAGCCACACCTCTATCTATGGCTACACCTTC
TRBD1	14	TRBV30	NA	TRBJ2-7	CAWSRGQGPSEQYF	TGTGCCTGGAGTCGCGGACAGGGCCCGTCCGAGCAGTACTTC
NA	14	TRBV11-2	few	TRBJ2-2	CASSNPLVTGELFF	TGTGCCAGCAGCAACCCACTAGTCACCGGGGAGCTGTTTTTT
NA	11	TRBV20-1	few	TRBJ1-1	CSALRGTEAFF	TGCAGTGCACTAAGGGGCACTGAAGCTTTCTTT
TRBD1	16	TRBV27	NA	TRBJ1-1	CASVRSPRQGDTEAFF	TGTGCCAGCGTCCGGTCTCCTCGACAGGGGGACACTGAAGCTTTCTTT
NA	13	TRBV30	NA	TRBJ1-5	CAWSRILNQPQHF	TGTGCCTGGAGTAGAATACTGAATCAGCCCCAGCATTTT
TRBD2	15	TRBV5-4	NA	TRBJ2-3	CASSISGGAKDTQYF	TGTGCCAGCAGCATAAGCGGGGGGGCCAAAGATACGCAGTATTTT
TRBD2	17	TRBV12-5	NA	TRBJ2-7	CASGLDRTSGGNYEQYF	TGTGCTAGTGGTTTGGACAGGACTAGCGGGGGAAACTACGAGCAGTACTTC
NA	13	TRBV30	NA	TRBJ1-1	CAWSPYGGAEAFF	TGTGCCTGGAGTCCCTATGGAGGGGCTGAAGCTTTCTTT
NA	15	TRBV2	medium-sized	TRBJ1-2	CASKVGAQANYGYTF	TGTGCCAGCAAAGTCGGTGCGCAGGCGAACTATGGCTACACCTTC
NA	13	TRBV5-1	NA	TRBJ2-7	CASSLQSSHEQYF	TGCGCCAGCAGCTTACAGTCCTCCCACGAGCAGTACTTC
TRBD1	16	TRBV9	NA	TRBJ1-4	CASSVGGQGYNEKLFF	TGTGCCAGCAGCGTAGGGGGACAGGGCTATAATGAAAAACTGTTTTTT
TRBD2	16	TRBV4-3	NA	TRBJ2-1	CASSQAGTSFLNEQFF	TGCGCCAGCAGCCAAGCAGGGACTAGCTTCTTGAATGAGCAGTTCTTC
NA	16	TRBV6-5	NA	TRBJ2-2	CASSYGWDPNTGELFF	TGTGCCAGCAGTTACGGTTGGGACCCGAACACCGGGGAGCTGTTTTTT
TRBD1	14	TRBV9	NA	TRBJ2-7	CASSSTGEKGEQYF	TGTGCCAGCAGCTCAACAGGGGAAAAGGGCGAGCAGTACTTC
TRBD1	13	TRBV7-8	NA	TRBJ1-3	CASSFGRGNTIYF	TGTGCCAGCAGCTTCGGCAGGGGGAACACCATATATTTT
NA	16	TRBV4-3	few	TRBJ1-5	CASRKGGDYSNQPQHF	TGCGCCAGCCGCAAGGGGGGGGATTATAGCAATCAGCCCCAGCATTTT
NA	13	TRBV9	NA	TRBJ2-1	CASSVGGKNEQFF	TGTGCCAGCAGCGTAGGGGGCAAAAATGAGCAGTTCTTC